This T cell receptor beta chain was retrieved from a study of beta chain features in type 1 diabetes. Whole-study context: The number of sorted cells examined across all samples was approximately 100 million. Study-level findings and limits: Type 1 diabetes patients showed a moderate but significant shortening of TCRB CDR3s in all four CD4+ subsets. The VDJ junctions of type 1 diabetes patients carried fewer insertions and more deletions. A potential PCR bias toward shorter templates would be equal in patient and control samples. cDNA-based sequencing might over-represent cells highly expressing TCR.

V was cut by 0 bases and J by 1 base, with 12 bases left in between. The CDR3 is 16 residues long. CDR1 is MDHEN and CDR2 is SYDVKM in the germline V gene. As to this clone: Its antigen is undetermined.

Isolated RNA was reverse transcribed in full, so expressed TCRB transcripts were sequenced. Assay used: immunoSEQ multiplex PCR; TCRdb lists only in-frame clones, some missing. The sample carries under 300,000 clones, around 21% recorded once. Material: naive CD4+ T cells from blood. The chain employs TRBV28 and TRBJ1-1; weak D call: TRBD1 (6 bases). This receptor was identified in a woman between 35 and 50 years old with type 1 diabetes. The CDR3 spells CASSLWSPTGNTEAFF. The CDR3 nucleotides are TGTGCCAGCAGTTTATGGAGCCCGACAGGGAACACTGAAGCTTTCTTT.